These 25 T cell receptor beta chains share one sample of origin, sequenced in a study of CD8 T cells in ankylosing spondylitis. TCRdb processed the 5' RACE reads anew with MiXCR; each CDR3 protein has one entry. Among about 160,000 distinct CDR3 sequences listed, around two fifths were seen once. The sequencing input was synovial fluid, either unsorted or a sorted T cell fraction (not recorded which). The source of these receptors is a male donor with ankylosing spondylitis.

This clonotype was seen more than once but under ten times. The V and J genes are TRBV12-3 or TRBV12-4 and TRBJ2-7, with 12 bases lining up with TRBD2. V shed 3 bases, J shed 2 bases, and the junction held 8 bases outside the gene matches. This CDR3 has 17 residues. CDR3 nucleotides: TGTGCCAGCAGTTTGGGAGGACTAGCGGGATTTACCTACGAGCAGTACTTC. This translates into CASSLGGLAGFTYEQYF.

This sequence joins TRBV9 and TRBJ1-6; D is unresolved. V shed 0 bases and J shed 6 bases, with 4 bases lying between them. CDR3 length: 13 amino acids. CDR1 SGDLS and CDR2 YYNGEE come from the germline V gene. The CDR3 DNA is TGTGCCAGCAGCGTAGGGTGTAATTCACCCCTCCACTTT. It yields the protein CASSVGCNSPLHF.

Only a few counts were recorded for this clonotype. The genes are TRBV4-1 and TRBJ2-5; perhaps TRBD1 as D (6 bases). Trimming took 2 bases from V and 4 from J, leaving 8 bases between them. This CDR3 contains 13 residues. Germline loops: CDR1 MGHRA, CDR2 YSYEKL. This CDR3 reads CASSQTGLETQYF. CDR3 nucleotide sequence: TGCGCCAGCAGCCAAACAGGGCTAGAGACCCAGTACTTC.

The chain couples TRBV6-1 to TRBJ2-7, with D perhaps TRBD1 or TRBD2 (6 bases each). V lost 3 bases to trimming and J lost 2 bases, with 41 bases between them. Germline CDR1 and CDR2: MNHNS and SASEGT. The CDR3 length is 24 residues. The CDR3 is CASSDLVQGLVGIKEGDATYEQYF. The CDR3 DNA sequence: TGTGCCAGCAGTGACCTCGTACAGGGACTGGTTGGAATTAAAGAGGGTGACGCAACCTACGAGCAGTACTTC.

The chain employs TRBV12-3 or TRBV12-4 and TRBJ2-1; 12 bases agree with TRBD1. CDR3 length: 16 residues. V gave up 6 bases and J gave up 7 bases; unmatched junction bases: 10. CDR3 in amino acids: CASRGRRDRGLNEQFF. CDR3 sequence (DNA): TGTGCCAGCAGGGGCCGCCGGGACAGGGGGCTAAATGAGCAGTTCTTC.

The chain uses TRBV12-3 or TRBV12-4 and TRBJ1-1; D is perhaps TRBD1 (5 bases). Trimming cost V 1 base and J 2 bases, with 11 bases left between them. CDR3 length: 15 amino acids. CDR3 sequence (DNA): TGTGCCAGCAGTTTAGTCAGGGAGGGAAACACTGAAGCTTTCTTT. Its translation: CASSLVREGNTEAFF.

This clonotype showed up just once. V gene TRBV20-1 combines with J gene TRBJ2-5; 12 nucleotides match TRBD2. Germline-derived CDR1 and CDR2 are DFQATT and SNEGSKA (reference sequence). The V gene end was trimmed by 1 base and the J gene end by 1 base; junction bases not matched to a gene: 1. The CDR3 consists of 15 residues. In nucleotides, the CDR3 is TGCAGTGCTAGAGGACTAGCGGGGGTCCAAGAGACCCAGTACTTC. This gives the protein CSARGLAGVQETQYF.

The chain has TRBV6-5 and TRBJ2-1, with TRBD1 identical over 10 bases. Germline V CDR1 and CDR2: MNHEY, SVGAGI. The CDR3 consists of 13 residues. V trimming: 6 bases; J trimming: 9 bases; junction bases outside the gene matches: 5. CDR3 protein: CASRLGQGVEQFF. The CDR3 DNA sequence: TGTGCCAGCAGACTCGGACAGGGGGTTGAGCAGTTCTTC.

The genes are TRBV4-1 and TRBJ2-4; unclear D gene. Trimming took 3 bases from V and 1 from J, leaving 10 bases between them. This CDR3 comprises 15 residues. Germline assignment: CDR1 MGHRA and CDR2 YSYEKL. CDR3 DNA sequence: TGCGCCAGCAGCCAGGTCACTCTGGCCAAAAACATTCAGTACTTC. This translates into CASSQVTLAKNIQYF.

Only a few counts were recorded for this clonotype. The chain combines TRBV4-3 with TRBJ2-1; 7 bases are shared with TRBD2. V shed 7 bases, J shed 5 bases, and the junction held 11 bases outside the gene matches. The length of the CDR3 is 15 residues. The germline CDR1 and CDR2 sequences are LGHNA and YSLEER. CDR3 coding DNA: TGCGCCAGCACGTATGGACGCGGGAGCCACAATGAGCAGTTCTTC. Protein sequence: CASTYGRGSHNEQFF.

This clonotype was counted only a few times. The chain carries TRBV6-1 and TRBJ2-1; 9 nucleotides agree with TRBD2. Germline values: CDR1 MNHNS, CDR2 SASEGT. With 5 bases clipped from V and 3 bases from J, the junction kept 8 bases outside the gene matches. This CDR3 has 16 residues. CDR3 in amino acids: CASSRLAGEVYNEQFF. In nucleotides, the CDR3 is TGTGCCAGCAGTCGTTTAGCGGGGGAAGTCTACAATGAGCAGTTCTTC.

The chain combines TRBV29-1 with TRBJ1-5; TRBD1 might be the D (5 bases). This CDR3 is 13 amino acids long. The V and J ends lost 2 bases and 11 bases respectively, with 16 bases between them. Germline CDR1 and CDR2: SQVTM and ANQGSEA. CDR3 region: CSVETTRGRTQHF. CDR3 DNA sequence: TGCAGCGTTGAAACGACCCGGGGCCGGACCCAGCATTTT.

This clonotype appeared a few times. V usage is TRBV20-1 and J usage is TRBJ2-7, with D maybe TRBD2 (6 bases). V lost 6 bases and J lost 3, with 15 bases in between. Germline CDR1 DFQATT, CDR2 SNEGSKA (reference sequence). The length of the CDR3 is 13 residues. The CDR3 coding sequence is TGCAGTGCGGGGTCGGGACTGCACTACGAGCAGTACTTC. The encoded protein is CSAGSGLHYEQYF.

This clonotype was picked up many times. The rearrangement links TRBV30 to TRBJ2-7, with D possibly being TRBD2 (6 bases). CDR1 is GTSNPN, CDR2 SVGIG, per germline (reference sequence). Trimming cost V 1 base and J 1 base, with 11 bases left between them. The CDR3 runs 14 residues. CDR3 sequence: CAWSGRGKSYEQYF. In DNA form, the CDR3 reads TGTGCCTGGAGTGGACGGGGGAAGTCCTACGAGCAGTACTTC.

The chain links TRBV6-1 to TRBJ1-1; 8 nucleotides align to TRBD1. The CDR3 has 16 amino acids. The V gene end was trimmed by 8 bases and the J gene end by 5 bases; junction bases not matched to a gene: 16. CDR1 and CDR2 from the germline V gene are MNHNS and SASEGT. Written as DNA, the CDR3 is TGTGCCAGCGGGTGGGGGTTGACAGGGGCTCTTACTGAAGCTTTCTTT. Translation gives CASGWGLTGALTEAFF.

In this sample, this clonotype turned up a few times. The chain employs TRBV28 and TRBJ2-2; D is uncertain. Trimming left V 8 bases short and J 0 bases short, with 16 bases between. Germline V gene data show CDR1 as MDHEN and CDR2 as SYDVKM. The CDR3 sequence is 16 residues long. The CDR3: CASCPQGETNTGELFF. CDR3 nucleotide sequence: TGTGCCAGCTGCCCCCAAGGCGAAACGAACACCGGGGAGCTGTTTTTT.

The table lists this clonotype with a few counts. The chain links TRBV5-4 to TRBJ2-2; D unresolved. V was pared by 4 bases and J by 6 bases, with 13 bases between. CDR1 is SGHNT, CDR2 YYREEE, per germline (reference sequence). The CDR3 is 14 residues long. CDR3 in DNA: TGTGCCAGCAGCCCAAGCGAGGTGGCCGGGGAGCTGTTTTTT. Protein sequence: CASSPSEVAGELFF.

This chain joins TRBV11-1 and TRBJ1-1, with D possibly TRBD1 on 6 matching bases. Between the trimmed V and J ends, which lost 3 bases and 5 bases, there was a span of 13 bases. Per germline, CDR1 SGHAT and CDR2 FQDESV (reference sequence). The CDR3 has 14 residues. The CDR3 protein is CASSLGPTGTEAFF. For the CDR3, the DNA is TGTGCCAGCAGCTTGGGGCCGACAGGAACTGAAGCTTTCTTT. The whole variable domain, filled in from reference TRBV11-1 and TRBJ1-1, reads EAEVAQSPRYKITEKSQAVAFWCDPISGHATLYWYRQILGQGPELLVQFQDESVVDDSQLPKDRFSAERLKGVDSTLKIQPAELGDSAMYLCASSLGPTGTEAFFGQGTRLTVV.

The gene calls are TRBV10-3 and TRBJ1-2; D is unclear. Germline values: CDR1 ENHRY, CDR2 SYGVKD. The germline V and J ends were trimmed by 6 bases and 8 bases, with 19 bases remaining between them. The CDR3 has 14 residues. Here the CDR3 DNA reads TGTGCCATCAGGGCGGCGGCGTTGCCGGAGGGCTACACCTTC. This sequence encodes CAIRAAALPEGYTF.

This clonotype was recorded at least ten times. The V call is TRBV5-1, the J call TRBJ2-7, with D unclear. V was cut by 1 base and J by 0 bases, with 5 bases left in between. CDR1 and CDR2 (germline): SGHRS, YFSETQ. The CDR3 has 13 residues. CDR3 in amino acids: CASSLTSSYEQYF. CDR3 coding DNA: TGCGCCAGCAGCTTGACAAGCTCCTACGAGCAGTACTTC.

This clonotype was picked up many times. The genes are TRBV6-1 and TRBJ2-2, with D tentatively TRBD1 or TRBD2 (5 bases each). CDR3 length: 14 residues. V was shortened by 3 bases and J by 7 bases, with 12 bases between the two germline ends. Germline CDR1 is MNHNS and CDR2 is SASEGT. The CDR3 spells CASSEGVDIGELFF. In DNA form, the CDR3 reads TGTGCCAGCAGTGAGGGGGTAGACATCGGGGAGCTGTTTTTT.

On this clonotype itself: One end of the junction varies from germline; a read error may be responsible. The chain couples TRBV20-1 to TRBJ2-7; no clear D gene. The CDR3 consists of 13 residues. Germline values: CDR1 DFQATT, CDR2 SNEGSKA (reference sequence). The CDR3 protein is CSARDLAGYEQYF. CDR3 bases: TGCAGTGCTAGAGATCTGGCAGGCTACGAGCAGTATTTC.

V is TRBV28 and J is TRBJ2-5; tentative D call: TRBD2 (6 bases). The CDR3 is made up of 18 amino acids. Trimming stripped 6 bases from V and 2 bases from J, with 25 bases between. Germline lookup yields CDR1 MDHEN and CDR2 SYDVKM. The CDR3 sequence: CASSLWGRGRTPQETQYF. The CDR3 nucleotides are TGTGCCAGCAGCCTATGGGGCCGAGGGAGGACGCCGCAAGAGACCCAGTACTTC.

The chain recombines TRBV7-6 with TRBJ2-3; TRBD2 matches at 10 bases. The CDR3 spans 17 residues. Germline V gene data show CDR1 as SGHVS and CDR2 as FNYEAQ. Trimming cost V 3 bases and J 1 base; bases outside gene matches: 7. CDR3 nucleotides: TGTGCCAGCAGCTTTCTAGCGGGAGTTCCAGGCACAGATACGCAGTATTTT. Encoded protein: CASSFLAGVPGTDTQYF.

This clonotype occurred a few times. J is TRBJ2-7 and V is TRBV28, with D possibly called TRBD1 or TRBD2 (5 bases each). Germline lookup yields CDR1 MDHEN and CDR2 SYDVKM. V was clipped by 3 bases and J by 7 bases, with 13 bases between them. The CDR3 is 13 amino acids. The CDR3 DNA sequence: TGTGCCAGCAGTTTTCCGGGGCGAAGGGAGCAGTACTTC. Its protein is CASSFPGRREQYF.